The text below deals with one TCR beta chain. As yet, its antigen is unknown. V lost 0 bases and J lost 1, with 12 bases in between. CDR3 size: 15 residues. From germline, CDR1 is SQVTM and CDR2 ANQGSEA. The sample is drawn from a study of cytotoxic CD8 clonotypes in ibrutinib-treated CLL. Whole-study context: Patients: 11 relapsed/refractory, approximately 14 treatment-naive, 17 IGHV unmutated. On average, each sample had 255,043 productive templates and about 89,000 productive rearrangements. Findings and caveats of the study: Sustained-remission and progressing patients had different sampling times. Clonality was elevated at ibrutinib response and had returned toward baseline at progression.

Only in-frame clones appear in the TCRdb table, and some are missing; sequencing was by immunoSEQ multiplex PCR. The sample consists of hundreds of thousands of clones, roughly 71% of them appearing once. This TCR was recovered from a human donor with chronic lymphocytic leukemia. The chain recombines TRBV29-1 with TRBJ1-2, with a weak D call TRBD1 (5 bases). Sample: PBMCs, taken after 36 months of ibrutinib treatment. The CDR3 region has the DNA TGCAGCGTTGAAGACCGACCCCAGGGTAACTATGGCTACACCTTC. It translates to CSVEDRPQGNYGYTF.